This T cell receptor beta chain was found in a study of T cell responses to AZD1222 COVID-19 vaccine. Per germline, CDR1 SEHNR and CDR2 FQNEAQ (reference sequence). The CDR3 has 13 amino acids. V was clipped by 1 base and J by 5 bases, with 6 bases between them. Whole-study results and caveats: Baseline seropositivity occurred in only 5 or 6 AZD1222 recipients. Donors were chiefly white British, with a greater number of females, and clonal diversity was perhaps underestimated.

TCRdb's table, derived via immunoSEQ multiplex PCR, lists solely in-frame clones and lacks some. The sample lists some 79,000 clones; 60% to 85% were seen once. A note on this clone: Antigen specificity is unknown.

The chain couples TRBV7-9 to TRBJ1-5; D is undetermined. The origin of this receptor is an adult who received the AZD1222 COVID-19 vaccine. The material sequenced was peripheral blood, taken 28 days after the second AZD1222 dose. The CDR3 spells CASSLDAYQPQHF. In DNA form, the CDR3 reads TGTGCCAGCAGCTTAGACGCGTATCAGCCCCAGCATTTT.